These T cell receptor beta chains were read from a single sample in a study of T-cell memory formation after mild COVID-19. TCRdb independently ran MiXCR on the 5' RACE reads; one entry per CDR3 protein. The sample records just under 350,000 distinct CDR3 sequences, about an eighth being singletons. What was sequenced was PBMCs or a T cell subset sorted from them (not recorded which). These receptors were taken from a man between 18 and 35 years old who had mild COVID-19 (a few samples of this study predate the infection). Cell type and time point are not known. The CDR3 runs from the conserved cysteine through the conserved F or W. A D gene is named only where the DNA matches it firmly. Only some rows state a clone size, as once, few, many or a class for expanded clones.

v_call,clone_size,d_call,j_call,cdr3_nt,cdr3_aa
TRBV5-1,-,TRBD1,TRBJ2-1,TGCGCCAGCAGCAGCGGACAGGGTGGAAATGAGCAGTTCTTC,CASSSGQGGNEQFF
TRBV6-6,few,-,TRBJ1-1,TGTGCCAGCAGTTACCCTACAAGTAACACTGAAGCTTTCTTT,CASSYPTSNTEAFF
TRBV2,-,-,TRBJ1-2,TGTGCCAGCAGTGTTTCGCGCCAGGGGACAAACTATGGCTACACCTTC,CASSVSRQGTNYGYTF
TRBV14,few,TRBD1,TRBJ1-1,TGTGCCAGCAGACCTACCGGGACAGAGGACACTGAAGCTTTCTTT,CASRPTGTEDTEAFF
TRBV20-1,-,TRBD1,TRBJ1-2,TGCAGTGCTAGAGACCTAGACAGGGGTGTCGGCTACACCTTC,CSARDLDRGVGYTF
TRBV20-1,-,-,TRBJ2-3,TGCAGTGCGAGGGAGGGGGTGACAGATACGCAGTATTTT,CSAREGVTDTQYF
TRBV7-9,many,-,TRBJ2-3,TGTGCCAGCAGTCCCACGTCTGGGGGTACAGATACGCAGTATTTT,CASSPTSGGTDTQYF
TRBV7-2,few,-,TRBJ1-1,TGTGCCAGCAGCTCGGGACTTAAGGCTTTCTTT,CASSSGLKAFF
TRBV19,-,-,TRBJ2-3,TGTGCCAGTAGTATAGCGGCAGCAGATACGCAGTATTTT,CASSIAAADTQYF
TRBV20-1,-,TRBD1,TRBJ2-1,TGCAGTGTTGCGGACAGGGACTACAATGAGCAGTTCTTC,CSVADRDYNEQFF
TRBV7-3,many,TRBD2,TRBJ2-5,TGTGCCAGCAGCCGACTAGCACGGGAGACCCAGTACTTC,CASSRLARETQYF
TRBV4-3,-,-,TRBJ2-3,TGCGCCAGCAGCCAGCTGGGGGTCGGGACTAGCACAGATACGCAGTATTTT,CASSQLGVGTSTDTQYF